This is a list of T cell receptor beta chains from one sample in a study of T cell responses to AZD1222 COVID-19 vaccine. Assay: immunoSEQ multiplex PCR; the TCRdb copy retains only in-frame clones and omits some. The sample has roughly 120,000 clones, 70% to 85% seen once. The sample here was peripheral blood, taken on day 0 of AZD1222 vaccination. The receptors originated from an adult in good health. Each CDR3 is given with its conserved first and last residue.

j_gene	v_gene	CDR3aa
TRBJ1-4	TRBV28	CATRGQNNEKLFF
TRBJ1-4	TRBV28	CASTLRWGEKLFF
TRBJ1-2	TRBV4-2	CASSQEGRADYGYTF
TRBJ2-5	TRBV21-1	CASSKDGPSGGTQYF
TRBJ1-1	TRBV2	CASSETRGTEAFF
TRBJ2-1	TRBV5-4	CASSKALGGYRNNEQFF
TRBJ1-4	TRBV30	CAWSIQWGSDEKLFF
TRBJ2-1	TRBV4-3	CASSQAPLALHNEQFF
TRBJ2-3	TRBV19	CASMIGGGTDTQYF
TRBJ1-1	TRBV7-8	CASSQKIVVGNTEAFF
TRBJ1-2	TRBV20-1	CSASSVNYGYTF
TRBJ1-6	TRBV6-1	CASSEEVRWSSYNSPLHF
TRBJ2-7	TRBV5-8	CASSLDSGEQYF
TRBJ1-6	TRBV11-2	CASSPEVGALHF
TRBJ2-3	TRBV9	CASSPAGFYTDTQYF
TRBJ2-5	TRBV24-1	CATSEGSGWQETQYF
TRBJ2-1	TRBV13	CASSLASGGLEEQFF
TRBJ1-1	TRBV4-2	CASSQARGTGGDYTEAFF
TRBJ2-1	TRBV5-1	CASSTGQGGVRNEQFF
TRBJ1-2	TRBV4-1	CASSSTRDREGYTF
TRBJ1-6	TRBV7-9	CASSLDFDSPLHF
TRBJ2-4	TRBV6-5	CASSWTSGGGADIQYF
TRBJ1-1	TRBV4-1	CASRRGWTGGEGAFF
TRBJ2-3	TRBV9	CASSVDGSGGGTDTQYF
TRBJ1-2	TRBV19	CASRGDHYGYTF
TRBJ2-7	TRBV27	CASNTKGSEQYF
TRBJ1-4	TRBV4-1	CASSQGQVIGEKLFF
TRBJ1-2	TRBV2	CASSLTGLNGYTF
TRBJ1-3	TRBV7-9	CASSSAMRGYSGNTIYF
TRBJ1-2	TRBV5-8	CASSLLGQGFGYTF
TRBJ2-1	TRBV14	CASSQVGGVASNEQFF
TRBJ2-7	TRBV6-5	CASSYRLFGNHYEQYF
TRBJ2-2	TRBV7-8	CASSLGVELFF
TRBJ1-5	TRBV2	CASSEAAGYSNQPQHF
TRBJ2-3	TRBV28	CASSLIVPDTQYF
TRBJ1-2	TRBV5-5	CASSFEQGNYGYTF
TRBJ1-4	TRBV28	CASSTPGGNNEKLFF
TRBJ2-1	TRBV19	CASSIDRGHPNEQFF
TRBJ1-2	TRBV28	CASSPKSWGYGYTF
TRBJ1-5	TRBV28	CASRKPSQSGTGNQPQHF
TRBJ2-7	TRBV5-1	CASSADRGVGYEQYF
TRBJ2-1	TRBV10-3	CAISEPSPSGGLDEQFF
TRBJ2-7	TRBV6-5	CATIAAGTYEQYF
TRBJ2-3	TRBV5-6	CARGMTDTQYF
TRBJ1-1	TRBV2	CASSPGTLEAFF
TRBJ1-5	TRBV18	CASSLSQGRNQPQHF
TRBJ2-7	TRBV13	CASSSTGDYHEQYF
TRBJ2-5	TRBV3-1/TRBV3-2	CASSQNDRETQYF
TRBJ2-1	TRBV2	CAGQWGGIYNEQFF
TRBJ2-7	TRBV4-2	CASSQLRTGSYEQYF
TRBJ1-1	TRBV7-9	CASSLGGPNTEAFF
TRBJ1-2	TRBV14	CASSPSENYGYTF
TRBJ1-5	TRBV6-6	CASRDSNQPQHF
TRBJ2-1	TRBV9	CASSLRPGTGASGGSEQFF
TRBJ1-4	TRBV20-1	CSARQNEKLFF